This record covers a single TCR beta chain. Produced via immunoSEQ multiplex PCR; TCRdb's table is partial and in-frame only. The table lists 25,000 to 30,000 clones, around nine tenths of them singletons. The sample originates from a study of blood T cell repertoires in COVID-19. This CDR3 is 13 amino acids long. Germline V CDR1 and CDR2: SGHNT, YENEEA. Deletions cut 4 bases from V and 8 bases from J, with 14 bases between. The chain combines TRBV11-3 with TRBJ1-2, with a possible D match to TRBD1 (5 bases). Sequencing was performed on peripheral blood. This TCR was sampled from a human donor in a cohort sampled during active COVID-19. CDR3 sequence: CASSSLDSNGYTF. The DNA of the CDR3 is TGTGCCAGCAGCTCCCTCGACAGCAACGGCTACACCTTC.